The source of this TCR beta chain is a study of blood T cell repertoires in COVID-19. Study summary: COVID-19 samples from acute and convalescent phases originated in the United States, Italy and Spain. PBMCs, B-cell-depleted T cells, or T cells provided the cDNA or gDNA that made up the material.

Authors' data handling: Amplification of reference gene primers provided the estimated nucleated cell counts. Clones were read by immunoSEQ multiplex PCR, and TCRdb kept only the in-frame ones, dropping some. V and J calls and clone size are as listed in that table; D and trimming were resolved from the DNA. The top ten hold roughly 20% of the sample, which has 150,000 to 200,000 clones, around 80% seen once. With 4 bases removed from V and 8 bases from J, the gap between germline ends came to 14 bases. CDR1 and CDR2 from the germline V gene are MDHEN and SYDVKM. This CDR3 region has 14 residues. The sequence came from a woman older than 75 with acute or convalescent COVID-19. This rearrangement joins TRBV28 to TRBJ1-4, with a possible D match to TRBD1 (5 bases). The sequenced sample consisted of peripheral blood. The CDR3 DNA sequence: TGTGCCAGCAGTTCGCTCAGGGTGAGGGAAAAACTGTTTTTT. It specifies CASSSLRVREKLFF.